Listed below are T cell receptor beta chains from one sample, sequenced in a study of cytomegalovirus exposure and HLA in healthy donors. Assay used: immunoSEQ multiplex PCR; TCRdb lists only in-frame clones, some missing. The sample lists roughly 140,000 clones; more than 75% were seen once. The sample taken for sequencing was PBMCs. The origin of the receptors is a woman aged 18-35 years in good health and CMV-seropositive. The CDR3 runs from the conserved cysteine through the conserved F or W. The D gene is left open where the match is weak. Only part of the rows carry a size: once, few, many, or a class if the clone is expanded.

v_call	clone_size	d_call	j_call	cdr3_nt	cdr3_aa
TRBV6-5	once	TRBD2	TRBJ2-3	TGTGCCAGCAGACGACTAGCGGGGGGCCCAGATACGCAGTATTTT	CASRRLAGGPDTQYF
TRBV29-1	-	-	TRBJ1-1	TGCAGCGGTGGACAAGAAGCTTTCTTT	CSGGQEAFF
TRBV7-2	-	-	TRBJ1-2	TGTGCCAGCAGCCTTTCGGGCGGGCCCTCTGGCTACACCTTC	CASSLSGGPSGYTF
TRBV6-6	-	-	TRBJ2-1	TGTGCCAGCAGTTACTCGAGAGAGGGCCGGAATGAGCAGTTCTTC	CASSYSREGRNEQFF
TRBV7-9	once	TRBD1	TRBJ1-6	TGTGCCAGCAGTCTAGGGACTGGCAGGGGGCGGGGGTCCCTCCACTTT	CASSLGTGRGRGSLHF
TRBV5-4	-	TRBD2	TRBJ2-1	TGTGCCAGCAGCCCGGGGACTAGGGAATCCTACAATGAGCAGTTCTTC	CASSPGTRESYNEQFF
TRBV7-2	-	TRBD2	TRBJ2-3	TGTGCCAGCAGCTTAGGAGGCGGGGGGATAACCACAGATACGCAGTATTTT	CASSLGGGGITTDTQYF
TRBV29-1	-	TRBD1	TRBJ1-2	TGCAGCGGGGGCCCGGGACAGGGAGACTATGGCTACACCTTC	CSGGPGQGDYGYTF
TRBV6-1	-	-	TRBJ1-5	TGTGCCAGCCATAAGACAGCGTCAGGTCATCAGCCCCAGCATTTT	CASHKTASGHQPQHF
TRBV19	-	-	TRBJ2-5	TGTGCCAGTAGTATTAGGGGCCAGGCGGAGACCCAGTACTTC	CASSIRGQAETQYF
TRBV7-9	-	-	TRBJ1-3	TGTGCCAGCAGCTTATCCGGCTCTGGAAACACCATATATTTT	CASSLSGSGNTIYF
TRBV6-1	-	-	TRBJ2-2	TGTGCCACTACAAGGGGGTTCGCGAACACCGGGGAGCTGTTTTTT	CATTRGFANTGELFF
TRBV7-2	few	TRBD1	TRBJ1-6	TGTGCCAGCAGCTTACGGCAGCCGGCACAGGGGGTGAGGTCACCCCTCCACTTT	CASSLRQPAQGVRSPLHF
TRBV5-5	-	-	TRBJ1-1	TGTGCCAGCAGCTTGGTGGCAGGGGTGGGCACTGAAGCTTTCTTT	CASSLVAGVGTEAFF
TRBV2	-	-	TRBJ1-1	TGTGCCAGCAAGGGGGAAGAGACAGGGAACACTGAAGCTTTCTTT	CASKGEETGNTEAFF
TRBV5-8	-	-	TRBJ2-3	TGTGCCAGCAAAGACACGGGACTGACAGCTAGCACAGATACGCAGTATTTT	CASKDTGLTASTDTQYF
TRBV5-1	-	TRBD2	TRBJ2-5	TGCGCCAGCAGCCCTGGAGCGGCTAGCGGGGGGGAAGAGACCCAGTACTTC	CASSPGAASGGEETQYF
TRBV7-2	-	TRBD1	TRBJ1-1	TGTGCCAGCAGCCAGACCGGGACAGCGAACACTGAAGCTTTCTTT	CASSQTGTANTEAFF
TRBV29-1	-	TRBD2	TRBJ2-1	TGCAGCGTTGAAACGGGCGGGGGGGCGGGGAATGAGCAGTTCTTC	CSVETGGGAGNEQFF
TRBV9	once	-	TRBJ2-7	TGTGCCAGCAGTTCCGGGTTGGAGCAGTACTTC	CASSSGLEQYF
TRBV27	-	-	TRBJ1-1	TGTGCCAGCAGCCCGGGGTCTCTAGGGAGGGGCGGGACTGAAGCTTTCTTT	CASSPGSLGRGGTEAFF
TRBV5-5	-	-	TRBJ2-7	TGTGCCAGCAGCTTGGTTGGGGCCTCCTACGAGCAGTACTTC	CASSLVGASYEQYF
TRBV6-1	-	TRBD1	TRBJ1-3	TGTGCCAGCAGTGAACGACAGGGAGGAAACACCATATATTTT	CASSERQGGNTIYF
TRBV25-1	-	-	TRBJ1-3	TGTGCCAGCAGCCGGGACTCCCGCTCTGGAAACACCATATATTTT	CASSRDSRSGNTIYF
TRBV5-1	few	-	TRBJ2-6	TGCGCCAGCGACAGGGGAGGGAACGGGGCCAACGTCCTGACTTTC	CASDRGGNGANVLTF
TRBV6-5	once	-	TRBJ1-5	TGTGCCAGCAAAGACTTCTCCAATCAGCCCCAGCATTTT	CASKDFSNQPQHF
TRBV5-5	-	-	TRBJ1-2	TGTGCCAGCAGCTTCCGGGGGGGCGGCTACACCTTC	CASSFRGGGYTF